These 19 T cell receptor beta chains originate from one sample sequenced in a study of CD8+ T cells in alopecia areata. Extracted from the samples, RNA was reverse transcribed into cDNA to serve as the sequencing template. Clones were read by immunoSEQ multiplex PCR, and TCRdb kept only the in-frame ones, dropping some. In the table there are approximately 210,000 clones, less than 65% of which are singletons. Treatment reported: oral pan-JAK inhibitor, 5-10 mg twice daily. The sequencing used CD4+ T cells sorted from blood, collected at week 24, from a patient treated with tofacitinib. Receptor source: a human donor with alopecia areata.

The CDR3 DNA sequence: TGTGCCAGCAGTTACGTAGGGATGGAGACCCAGTACTTC. It is translated as CASSYVGMETQYF. V usage is TRBV6-5 and J usage is TRBJ2-5; D is uncertain. The CDR3 contains 13 residues. Trimming removed 2 bases at V and 5 bases at J, with 9 bases between. CDR1 MNHEY and CDR2 SVGAGI come from the germline V gene.

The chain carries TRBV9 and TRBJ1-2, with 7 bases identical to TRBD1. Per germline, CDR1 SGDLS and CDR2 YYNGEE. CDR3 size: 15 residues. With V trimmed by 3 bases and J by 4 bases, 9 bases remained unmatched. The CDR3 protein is CASSGQGRLGYGYTF. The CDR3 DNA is TGTGCCAGCAGCGGACAGGGACGTTTAGGCTATGGCTACACCTTC.

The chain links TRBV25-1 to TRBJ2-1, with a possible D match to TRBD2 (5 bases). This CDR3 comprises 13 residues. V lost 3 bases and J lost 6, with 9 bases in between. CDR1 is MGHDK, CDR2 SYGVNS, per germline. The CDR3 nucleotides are TGTGCCAGCAGTGATCTGAGGGCCAATGAGCAGTTCTTC. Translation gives CASSDLRANEQFF.

This chain's CDR3 is CASSWRGSYEQYF. In nucleotides, the CDR3 is TGTGCCAGCAGTTGGCGGGGGTCCTACGAGCAGTACTTC. The chain is built from TRBV6-5 and TRBJ2-7; 7 nucleotides match TRBD2. Germline trimming cut 4 bases from V and 1 base from J; bases unmatched to any gene: 1. Germline CDR1 MNHEY, CDR2 SVGAGI. The length of the CDR3 is 13 residues.

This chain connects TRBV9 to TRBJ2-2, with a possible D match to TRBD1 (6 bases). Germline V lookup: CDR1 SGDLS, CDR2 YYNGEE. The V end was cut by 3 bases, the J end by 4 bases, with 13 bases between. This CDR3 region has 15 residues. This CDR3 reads CASSDNRVRTGELFF. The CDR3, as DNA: TGTGCCAGCAGCGACAACAGGGTGCGCACCGGGGAGCTGTTTTTT. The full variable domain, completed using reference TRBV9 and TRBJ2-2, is DSGVTQTPKHLITATGQRVTLRCSPRSGDLSVYWYQQSLDQGLQFLIQYYNGEERAKGNILERFSAQQFPDLHSELNLSSLELGDSALYFCASSDNRVRTGELFFGEGSRLTVL.

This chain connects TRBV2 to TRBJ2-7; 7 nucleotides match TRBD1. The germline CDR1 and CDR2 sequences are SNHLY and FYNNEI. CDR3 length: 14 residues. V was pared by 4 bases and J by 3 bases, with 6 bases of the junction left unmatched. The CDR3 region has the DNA TGTGCCAGCAGTGGGCAGGGACAGAGCTACGAGCAGTACTTC. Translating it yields CASSGQGQSYEQYF.

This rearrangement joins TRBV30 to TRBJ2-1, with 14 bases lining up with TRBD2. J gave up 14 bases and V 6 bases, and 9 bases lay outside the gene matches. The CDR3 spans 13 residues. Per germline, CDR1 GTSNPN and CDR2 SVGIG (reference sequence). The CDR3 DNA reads TGTGCCTGCTGGACTAGCGGGGGGTTGGTGGAGTTCTTC. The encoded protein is CACWTSGGLVEFF.

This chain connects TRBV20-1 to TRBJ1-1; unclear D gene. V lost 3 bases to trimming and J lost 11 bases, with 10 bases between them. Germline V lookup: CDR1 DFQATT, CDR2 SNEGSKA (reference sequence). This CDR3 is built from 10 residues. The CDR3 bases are TGCAGTGCTAGGGGAGAAGAGGCTTTCTTT. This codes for CSARGEEAFF.

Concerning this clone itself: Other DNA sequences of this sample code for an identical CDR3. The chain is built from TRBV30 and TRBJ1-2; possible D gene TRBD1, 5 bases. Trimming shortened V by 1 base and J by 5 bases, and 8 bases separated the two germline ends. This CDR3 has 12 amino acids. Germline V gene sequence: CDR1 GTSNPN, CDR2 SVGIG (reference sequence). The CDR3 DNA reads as TGTGCCTGGAGTGCGGGACCTTATGGCTACACCTTC. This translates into CAWSAGPYGYTF.

CDR3 residues: CASSYGGEHSETQYF. Written as DNA, the CDR3 is TGTGCCAGCAGTTACGGTGGAGAACACTCGGAGACCCAGTACTTC. The V call is TRBV6-5, the J call TRBJ2-5, with unresolved D. CDR3 length: 15 residues. The germline CDR1 and CDR2 sequences are MNHEY and SVGAGI. The V end lost 2 bases, the J end lost 5 bases, and 15 bases lay between the germline ends.

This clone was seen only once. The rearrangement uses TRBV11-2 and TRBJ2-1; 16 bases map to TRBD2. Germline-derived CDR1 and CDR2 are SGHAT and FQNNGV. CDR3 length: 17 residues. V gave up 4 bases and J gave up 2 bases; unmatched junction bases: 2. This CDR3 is CASSSGTSGGAYNEQFF. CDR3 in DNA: TGTGCCAGCAGCTCCGGGACTAGCGGGGGGGCCTACAATGAGCAGTTCTTC.

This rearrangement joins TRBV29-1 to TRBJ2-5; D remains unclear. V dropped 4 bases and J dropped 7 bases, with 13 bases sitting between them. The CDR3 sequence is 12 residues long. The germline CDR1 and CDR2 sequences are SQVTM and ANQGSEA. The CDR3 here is CSVAPRPRTQYF. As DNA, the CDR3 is TGCAGCGTTGCACCGCGTCCAAGGACCCAGTACTTC. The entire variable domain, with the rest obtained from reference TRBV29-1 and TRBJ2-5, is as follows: SAVISQKPSRDICQRGTSLTIQCQVDSQVTMMFWYRQQPGQSLTLIATANQGSEATYESGFVIDKFPISRPNLTFSTLTVSNMSPEDSSIYLCSVAPRPRTQYFGPGTRLLVL.

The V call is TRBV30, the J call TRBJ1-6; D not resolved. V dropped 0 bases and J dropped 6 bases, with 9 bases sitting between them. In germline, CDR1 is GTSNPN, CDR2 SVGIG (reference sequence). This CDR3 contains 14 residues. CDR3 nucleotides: TGTGCCTGGAGTGTGTCGAGGGCTAATTCACCCCTCCACTTT. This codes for CAWSVSRANSPLHF.

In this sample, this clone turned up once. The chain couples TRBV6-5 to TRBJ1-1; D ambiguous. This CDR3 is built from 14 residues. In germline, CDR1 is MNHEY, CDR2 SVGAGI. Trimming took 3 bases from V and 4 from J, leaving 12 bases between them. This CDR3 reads CASSYSGPGTEAFF. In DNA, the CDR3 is TGTGCCAGCAGTTATTCGGGCCCAGGCACTGAAGCTTTCTTT.

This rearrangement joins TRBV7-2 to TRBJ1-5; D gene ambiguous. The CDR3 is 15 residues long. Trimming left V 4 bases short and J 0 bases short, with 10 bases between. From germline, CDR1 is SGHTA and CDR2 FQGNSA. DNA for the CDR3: TGTGCCAGCAGCTCCGACATTTATAGCAATCAGCCCCAGCATTTT. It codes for CASSSDIYSNQPQHF. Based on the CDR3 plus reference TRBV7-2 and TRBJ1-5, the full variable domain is GAGVSQSPSNKVTEKGKDVELRCDPISGHTALYWYRQSLGQGLEFLIYFQGNSAPDKSGLPSDRFSAERTGGSVSTLTIQRTQQEDSAVYLCASSSDIYSNQPQHFGDGTRLSIL.

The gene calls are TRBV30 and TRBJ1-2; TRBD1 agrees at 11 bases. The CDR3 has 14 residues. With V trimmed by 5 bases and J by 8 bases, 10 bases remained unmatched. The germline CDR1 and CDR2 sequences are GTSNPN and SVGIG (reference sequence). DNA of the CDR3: TGTGCCTGGGAGGGGACAGGGGGAACCTACGGCTACACCTTC. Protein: CAWEGTGGTYGYTF.

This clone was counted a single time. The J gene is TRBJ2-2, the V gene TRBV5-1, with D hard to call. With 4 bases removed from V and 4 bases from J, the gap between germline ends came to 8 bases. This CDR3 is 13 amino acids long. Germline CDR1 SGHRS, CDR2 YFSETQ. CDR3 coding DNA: TGCGCCAGCAGCCAACCCACCACCGGGGAGCTGTTTTTT. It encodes CASSQPTTGELFF.

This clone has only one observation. Here the CDR3 reads CATSRDMEGFYGYTF. The CDR3 bases are TGTGCCACCAGCAGAGATATGGAAGGGTTCTATGGCTACACCTTC. The chain employs TRBV15 and TRBJ1-2; D is unresolved. Trimming took off 0 bases at V and 4 bases at J, with 12 bases between the two ends. Germline lookup yields CDR1 LNHNV and CDR2 YYDKDF (reference sequence). The CDR3 has 15 amino acids.

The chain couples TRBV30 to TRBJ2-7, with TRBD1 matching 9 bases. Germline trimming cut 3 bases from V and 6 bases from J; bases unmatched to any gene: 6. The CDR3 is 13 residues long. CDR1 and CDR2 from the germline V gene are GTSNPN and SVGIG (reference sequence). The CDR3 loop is CAWRDRGDSEQYF. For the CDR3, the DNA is TGTGCCTGGAGGGACAGGGGAGACTCCGAGCAGTACTTC.